This entry features one T cell receptor (beta chain) sequence. What it binds is unknown. Combining a sample-barcoded 5' primer with a J-beta primer mix, a second PCR ran for roughly 7 to 12 cycles. MiXCR, applied by TCRdb to the 5' RACE reads, yields one record per CDR3 protein. The repertoire consists of 1.8 million or so distinct CDR3 sequences, with 39% occurring once and the leading ten covering roughly 23%. The data originate from a study of blood T cells in healthy people across ages. Study-level results: Age brought a roughly linear fall in TCR beta diversity measured per million T cells. Correlation between TCR beta diversity and naive T cell percentage was strong.

Total RNA extraction produced at least 6 micrograms (per sample) for the study. The CDR3 has 14 residues. Trimming left V 2 bases short and J 11 bases short, with 17 bases between. Germline CDR1 and CDR2: SGHRS and YFSETQ. V gene TRBV5-1 combines with J gene TRBJ2-1; maybe TRBD1 (5 bases). The TCR was taken from a human donor in good health. Sequencing used blood. This chain's CDR3 is CASSLGVDIYQQFF. CDR3 in DNA: TGCGCCAGCAGCTTAGGGGTCGACATTTATCAGCAGTTCTTC.